This TCR beta chain was sequenced during a study of blood T cell repertoires in COVID-19. Study-level background: Samples taken during acute and convalescent COVID-19 were collected in the United States, Italy and Spain. Sources were T cells, B-cell-depleted T cells, or PBMCs; the material itself was cDNA or gDNA.

CDR3 length: 14 residues. V was shortened by 3 bases and J by 8 bases, with 16 bases between the two germline ends. Germline assignment: CDR1 SEHNR and CDR2 FQNEAQ (reference sequence). Libraries were prepared by immunoSEQ multiplex PCR; TCRdb keeps only in-frame clonotypes and omits some of them. The data hold under 95,000 clones, with 65% to 80% observed a single time. The chain carries TRBV7-9 and TRBJ2-5; tentatively, D is TRBD2 (6 bases). The sequenced sample consisted of peripheral blood. This TCR was recovered from a man aged 60 to 69 with active or convalescent COVID-19. The CDR3 spells CASSLIADGETQYF. The DNA for the CDR3 is TGTGCCAGCAGCTTGATAGCGGACGGGGAAACCCAGTACTTC.